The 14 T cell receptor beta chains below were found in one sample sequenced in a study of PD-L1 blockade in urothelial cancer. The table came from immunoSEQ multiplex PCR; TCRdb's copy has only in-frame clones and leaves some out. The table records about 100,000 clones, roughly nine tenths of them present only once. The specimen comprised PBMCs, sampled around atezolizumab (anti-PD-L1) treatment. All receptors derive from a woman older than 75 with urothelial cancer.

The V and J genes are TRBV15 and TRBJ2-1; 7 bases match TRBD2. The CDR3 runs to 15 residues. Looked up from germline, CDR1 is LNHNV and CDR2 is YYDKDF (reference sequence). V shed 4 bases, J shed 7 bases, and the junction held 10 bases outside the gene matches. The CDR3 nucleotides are TGTGCCACCAGCACCCGGGAGGACTATGGGAATGAGCAGTTCTTC. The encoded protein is CATSTREDYGNEQFF.

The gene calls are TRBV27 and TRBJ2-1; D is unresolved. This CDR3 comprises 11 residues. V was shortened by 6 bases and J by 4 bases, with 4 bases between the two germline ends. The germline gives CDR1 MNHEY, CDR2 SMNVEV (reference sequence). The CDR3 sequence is CASREYNEQFF. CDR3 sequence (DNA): TGTGCCAGCAGGGAGTACAATGAGCAGTTCTTC.

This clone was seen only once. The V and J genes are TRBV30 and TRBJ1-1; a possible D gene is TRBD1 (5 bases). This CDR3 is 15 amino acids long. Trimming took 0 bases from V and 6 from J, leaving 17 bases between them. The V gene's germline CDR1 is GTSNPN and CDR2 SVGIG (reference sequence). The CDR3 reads CAWSVRRGYPPEAFF. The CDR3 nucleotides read TGTGCCTGGAGTGTACGCCGGGGGTACCCCCCTGAAGCTTTCTTT.

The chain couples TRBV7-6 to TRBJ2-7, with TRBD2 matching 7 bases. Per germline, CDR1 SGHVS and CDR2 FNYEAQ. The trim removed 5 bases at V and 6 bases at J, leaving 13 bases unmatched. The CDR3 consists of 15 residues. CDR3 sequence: CASSGVAGAPREQYF. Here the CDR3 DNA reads TGTGCCAGCAGCGGGGTGGCGGGAGCACCCCGCGAGCAGTACTTC.

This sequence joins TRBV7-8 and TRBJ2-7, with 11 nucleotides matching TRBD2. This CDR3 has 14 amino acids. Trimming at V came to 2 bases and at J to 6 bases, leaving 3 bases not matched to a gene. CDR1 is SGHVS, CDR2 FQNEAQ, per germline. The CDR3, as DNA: TGTGCCAGCAGCTTAACTAGCGGGAGCTCCGAGCAGTACTTC. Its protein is CASSLTSGSSEQYF.

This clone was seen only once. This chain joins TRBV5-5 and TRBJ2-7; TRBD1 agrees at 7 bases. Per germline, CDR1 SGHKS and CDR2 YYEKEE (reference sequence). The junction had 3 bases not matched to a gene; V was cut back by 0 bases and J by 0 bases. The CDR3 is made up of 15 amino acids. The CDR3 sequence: CASSLERGHSYEQYF. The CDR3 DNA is TGTGCCAGCAGCTTGGAAAGGGGGCACTCCTACGAGCAGTACTTC.

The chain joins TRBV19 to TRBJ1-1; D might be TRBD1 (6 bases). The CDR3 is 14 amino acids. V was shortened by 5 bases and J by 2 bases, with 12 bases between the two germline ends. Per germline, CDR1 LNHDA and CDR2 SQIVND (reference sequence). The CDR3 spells CASSPQGQNTEAFF. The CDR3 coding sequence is TGTGCCAGTAGTCCACAGGGCCAAAACACTGAAGCTTTCTTT.

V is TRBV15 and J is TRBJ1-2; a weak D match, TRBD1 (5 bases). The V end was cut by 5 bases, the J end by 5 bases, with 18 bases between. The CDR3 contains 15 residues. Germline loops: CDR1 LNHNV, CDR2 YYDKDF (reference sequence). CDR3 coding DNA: TGTGCCACCAGCGAGAACAAGGGGCCCCCTTATGGCTACACCTTC. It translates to CATSENKGPPYGYTF.

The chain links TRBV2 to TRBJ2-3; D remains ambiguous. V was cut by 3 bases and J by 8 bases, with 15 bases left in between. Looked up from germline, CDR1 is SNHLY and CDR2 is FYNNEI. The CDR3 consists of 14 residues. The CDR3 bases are TGTGCCAGCAGTGAGTCTAGAACCCTGAGTACGCAGTATTTT. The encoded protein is CASSESRTLSTQYF. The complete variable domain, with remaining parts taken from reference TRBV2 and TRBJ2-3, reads EPEVTQTPSHQVTQMGQEVILRCVPISNHLYFYWYRQILGQKVEFLVSFYNNEISEKSEIFDDQFSVERPDGSNFTLKIRSTKLEDSAMYFCASSESRTLSTQYFGPGTRLTVL.

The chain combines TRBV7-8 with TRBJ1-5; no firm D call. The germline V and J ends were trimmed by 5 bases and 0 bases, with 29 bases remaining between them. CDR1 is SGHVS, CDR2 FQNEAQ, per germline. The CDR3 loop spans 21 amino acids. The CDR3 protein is CASSPWTRASSQSNSNQPQHF. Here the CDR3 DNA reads TGTGCCAGCAGCCCGTGGACGCGGGCCTCTTCCCAAAGTAATAGCAATCAGCCCCAGCATTTT.

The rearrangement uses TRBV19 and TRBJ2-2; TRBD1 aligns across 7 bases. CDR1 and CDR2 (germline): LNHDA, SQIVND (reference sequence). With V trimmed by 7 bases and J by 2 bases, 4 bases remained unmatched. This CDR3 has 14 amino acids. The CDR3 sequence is CASNRDSNTGELFF. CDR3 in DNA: TGTGCCAGTAATCGGGACAGCAACACCGGGGAGCTGTTTTTT.

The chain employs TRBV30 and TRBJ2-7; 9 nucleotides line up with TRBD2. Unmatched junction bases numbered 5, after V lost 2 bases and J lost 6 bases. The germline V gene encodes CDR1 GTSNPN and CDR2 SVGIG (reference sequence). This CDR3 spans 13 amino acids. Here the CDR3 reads CAWSSSGITEQYF. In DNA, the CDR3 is TGTGCCTGGAGTTCTAGCGGGATTACCGAGCAGTACTTC.

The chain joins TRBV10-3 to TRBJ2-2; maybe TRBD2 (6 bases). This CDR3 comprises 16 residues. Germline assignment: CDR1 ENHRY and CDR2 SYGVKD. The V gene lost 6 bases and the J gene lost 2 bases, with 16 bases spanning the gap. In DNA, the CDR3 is TGTGCCATCAGCCGGGACTCCACAGTCAACACCGGGGAGCTGTTTTTT. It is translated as CAISRDSTVNTGELFF.

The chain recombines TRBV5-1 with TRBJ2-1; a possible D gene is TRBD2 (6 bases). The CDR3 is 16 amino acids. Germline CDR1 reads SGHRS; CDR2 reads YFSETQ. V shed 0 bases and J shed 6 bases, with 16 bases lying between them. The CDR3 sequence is CASSLGVPGEGNEQFF. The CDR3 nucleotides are TGCGCCAGCAGCTTGGGGGTTCCGGGAGAAGGCAATGAGCAGTTCTTC.